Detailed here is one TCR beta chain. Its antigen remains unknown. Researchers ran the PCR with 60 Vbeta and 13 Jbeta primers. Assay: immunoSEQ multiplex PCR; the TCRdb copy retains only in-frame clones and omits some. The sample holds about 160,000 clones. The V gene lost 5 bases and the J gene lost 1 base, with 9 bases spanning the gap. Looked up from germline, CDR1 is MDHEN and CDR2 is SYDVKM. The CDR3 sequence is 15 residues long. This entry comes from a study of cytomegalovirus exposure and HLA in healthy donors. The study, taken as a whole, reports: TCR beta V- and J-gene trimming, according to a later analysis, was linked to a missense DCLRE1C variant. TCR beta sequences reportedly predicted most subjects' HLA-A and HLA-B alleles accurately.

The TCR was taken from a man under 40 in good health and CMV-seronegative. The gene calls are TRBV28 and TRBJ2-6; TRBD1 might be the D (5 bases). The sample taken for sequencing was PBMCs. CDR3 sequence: CASSPAGSGANVLTF. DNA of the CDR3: TGTGCCAGCAGTCCGGCAGGGTCTGGGGCCAACGTCCTGACTTTC.